The 6 T cell receptor beta chains below come from one sample, sequenced in a study of shared clonotypes between healthy human individuals. CD45RO-negative cells were positively selected for CCR7, leaving out terminally differentiated effector memory CD45RA+ cells. Some clones are missing from TCRdb's copy, which holds only in-frame ones; the method was immunoSEQ multiplex PCR. The sample has more than 2 million clones, approximately 95% seen once. Sequencing was performed on naive CD8+ T cells sorted from blood. These receptors originate from a man aged 18 to 35 in good health.

V gene TRBV5-6 combines with J gene TRBJ2-5, with TRBD2 matching 14 bases. This CDR3 comprises 18 residues. J gave up 4 bases and V 3 bases, and 11 bases lay outside the gene matches. CDR1 is SGHDT and CDR2 is YYEEEE in the germline V gene. This chain's CDR3 is CASSSEWTSGGPGETQYF. In nucleotides, the CDR3 is TGTGCCAGCAGCTCCGAATGGACTAGCGGGGGGCCGGGAGAGACCCAGTACTTC. Using reference TRBV5-6 and TRBJ2-5 for the parts outside the CDR3, the full variable domain is DAGVTQSPTHLIKTRGQQVTLRCSPKSGHDTVSWYQQALGQGPQFIFQYYEEEERQRGNFPDRFSGHQFPNYSSELNVNALLLGDSALYLCASSSEWTSGGPGETQYFGPGTRLLVL.

J is TRBJ2-5 and V is TRBV7-9, with D perhaps matching TRBD1 (7 bases). Per germline, CDR1 SEHNR and CDR2 FQNEAQ (reference sequence). V lost 5 bases and J 5 bases, leaving 12 bases between the germline ends. This CDR3 contains 13 residues. CDR3 nucleotides: TGTGCCAGCAGCCCGACAGGGAGGGAGACCCAGTACTTC. This sequence encodes CASSPTGRETQYF.

This clone has a handful of counts. This chain uses TRBV27 with TRBJ1-6, with D unresolved. There are 16 residues in the CDR3. Trimming stripped 5 bases from V and 0 bases from J, with 11 bases between. CDR1 is MNHEY, CDR2 SMNVEV, per germline (reference sequence). The CDR3 is CASSGLQSSYNSPLHF. Here the CDR3 DNA reads TGTGCCAGCAGTGGTCTGCAGAGCTCCTATAATTCACCCCTCCACTTT.

V usage is TRBV28 and J usage is TRBJ2-2, with D possibly matching TRBD2 (6 bases). This CDR3 has 18 amino acids. The germline V gene has CDR1 MDHEN and CDR2 SYDVKM. V was clipped by 4 bases and J by 1 base, with 19 bases between them. This CDR3 is CASSWPRVGTVNTGELFF. Written as DNA, the CDR3 is TGTGCCAGCAGTTGGCCCCGGGTGGGGACTGTGAACACCGGGGAGCTGTTTTTT.

This clone was recorded only once. The chain carries TRBV27 and TRBJ2-7; the match to TRBD2 covers 8 bases. Germline CDR1 MNHEY, CDR2 SMNVEV (reference sequence). The CDR3 sequence is 14 residues long. V dropped 3 bases and J dropped 3; count of bases not matched to a gene: 4. The CDR3 sequence is CASSLDGGDYEQYF. DNA for the CDR3: TGTGCCAGCAGTTTGGACGGGGGGGACTACGAGCAGTACTTC.

This clone was counted once. This chain connects TRBV4-1 to TRBJ2-7; TRBD2 matches at 8 bases. The V segment lost 4 bases and the J segment 3 bases; nucleotides outside the gene matches: 11. This CDR3 is built from 16 residues. Germline lookup yields CDR1 MGHRA and CDR2 YSYEKL. The CDR3 loop reads CASSPRGAGGVYEQYF. The CDR3, as DNA: TGCGCCAGCAGCCCAAGGGGTGCGGGGGGCGTCTACGAGCAGTACTTC.